Shown below are 7 T cell receptor beta chains from a single sample sequenced in a study of blood T cell repertoires in COVID-19. Assay: immunoSEQ multiplex PCR; the TCRdb copy retains only in-frame clones and omits some. This repertoire shows 150,000 to 200,000 clones, roughly 87% found once; its top ten account for 1.2%. The sample taken for sequencing was PBMCs or T cells enriched from blood (not recorded which). The receptors come from a human donor with acute COVID-19. The donor label of this sample is uncertain.

This clone has just one count. For the CDR3, the DNA is TGTGCCAGCAGTTATAAAATGAACACTGAAGCTTTCTTT. It codes for CASSYKMNTEAFF. The chain recombines TRBV12-3 or TRBV12-4 with TRBJ1-1, with unresolved D. Trimming removed 4 bases at V and 0 bases at J, with 6 bases between. The CDR3 length is 13 residues.

This chain links TRBV4-1 with TRBJ2-7; 7 bases align to TRBD1. This CDR3 contains 15 residues. With V trimmed by 0 bases and J by 1 base, 3 bases remained unmatched. Looked up from germline, CDR1 is MGHRA and CDR2 is YSYEKL. The CDR3 spells CASSQDRDRSYEQYF. The CDR3 nucleotides are TGCGCCAGCAGCCAAGATCGGGACAGATCCTACGAGCAGTACTTC.

The V call is TRBV19, the J call TRBJ2-5; D gene ambiguous. From germline, CDR1 is LNHDA and CDR2 SQIVND (reference sequence). The V end lost 5 bases, the J end lost 5 bases, and 6 bases lay between the germline ends. This CDR3 is built from 11 residues. The CDR3 region is CASSDRETQYF. The CDR3 DNA follows: TGTGCCAGTAGTGATCGGGAGACCCAGTACTTC.

The V call is TRBV5-5, the J call TRBJ1-2; 10 nucleotides agree with TRBD1. The germline V gene has CDR1 SGHKS and CDR2 YYEKEE (reference sequence). The J segment lost 2 bases and the V segment lost 2 bases, leaving 18 bases of the junction unmatched. CDR3 length equals 20 residues. CDR3 loop: CASSFSLYRDRGPLNYGYTF. The CDR3 nucleotides are TGTGCCAGCAGCTTCAGCTTATATCGGGACAGGGGACCTTTAAACTATGGCTACACCTTC.

For this clone: Other DNA sequences within the sample encode an identical CDR3. This sequence joins TRBV5-1 and TRBJ1-2, with 7 bases that match TRBD1. The junction had 1 base not matched to a gene; V was cut back by 2 bases and J by 6 bases. The CDR3 is 12 residues long. Germline loops: CDR1 SGHRS, CDR2 YFSETQ. CDR3: CASSLDRDGYTF. In DNA, the CDR3 is TGCGCCAGCAGCTTAGACAGGGATGGCTACACCTTC.

This clone has just one count. The CDR3 loop is CASSQGSTDNEQFF. The CDR3 DNA sequence: TGTGCCAGCAGCCAAGGTTCCACAGACAATGAGCAGTTCTTC. The chain employs TRBV7-3 and TRBJ2-1; D uncertain. Germline V CDR1 and CDR2: SGHTA, FQGTGA. The CDR3 loop spans 14 amino acids. V was shortened by 5 bases and J by 5 bases, with 13 bases between the two germline ends.

The V and J genes are TRBV9 and TRBJ1-6; TRBD1 aligns across 9 bases. Germline loops: CDR1 SGDLS, CDR2 YYNGEE. This CDR3 is 15 amino acids long. V shed 8 bases, J shed 7 bases, and the junction held 10 bases outside the gene matches. DNA for the CDR3: TGTGCCAGTTCCCCGGGACAGGGTAACAATTCACCCCTCCACTTT. Translating it yields CASSPGQGNNSPLHF.